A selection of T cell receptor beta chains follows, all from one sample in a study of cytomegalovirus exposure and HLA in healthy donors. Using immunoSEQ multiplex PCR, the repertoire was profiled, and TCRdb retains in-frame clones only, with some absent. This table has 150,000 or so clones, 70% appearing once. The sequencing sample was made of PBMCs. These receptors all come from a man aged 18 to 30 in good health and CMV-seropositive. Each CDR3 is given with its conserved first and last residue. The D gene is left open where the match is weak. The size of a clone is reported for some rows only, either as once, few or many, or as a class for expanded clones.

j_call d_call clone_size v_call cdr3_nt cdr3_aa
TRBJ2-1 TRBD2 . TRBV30 TGTGCCTGGAGTGTACTAGCGGGAGGGGGTGAGCAGTTCTTC CAWSVLAGGGEQFF
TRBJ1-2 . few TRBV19 TGTGCCAGTAGTATCCACGACAGACCCTATGGCTACACCTTC CASSIHDRPYGYTF
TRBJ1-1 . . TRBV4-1 TGCGCCAGCAGCCAAGAGAGGTTCAGTGTGACTGAAGCTTTCTTT CASSQERFSVTEAFF
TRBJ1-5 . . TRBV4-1 TGCGCCAGCAGCCAAGTTGAGGCGAGCAATCAGCCCCAGCATTTT CASSQVEASNQPQHF
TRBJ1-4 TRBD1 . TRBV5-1 TGCGCCAGCAGCCAGACTACAGGGGATGAAAAACTGTTTTTT CASSQTTGDEKLFF
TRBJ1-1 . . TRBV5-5 TGTGCCAGCAGCTTGGCCCCGACAGGACGGGACACTGAAGCTTTCTTT CASSLAPTGRDTEAFF
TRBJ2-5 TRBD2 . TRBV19 TGTGCCAGTAGTGTCGGACTAGCGTCTTTTCAAGAGACCCAGTACTTC CASSVGLASFQETQYF
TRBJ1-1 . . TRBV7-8 TGTGCCAGCAGCTTAGCCTTAGGAGGGGCTTGGACTGAAGCTTTCTTT CASSLALGGAWTEAFF
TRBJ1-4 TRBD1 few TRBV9 TGTGCCAGCAGCGTTGGGACAGTTAATGAAAAACTGTTTTTT CASSVGTVNEKLFF
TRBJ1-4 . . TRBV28 TGTGCCAGCAGTTTCCCCAGGGCCGCAACTAATGAAAAACTGTTTTTT CASSFPRAATNEKLFF
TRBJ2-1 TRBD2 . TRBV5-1 TGCGCCAGCAGGCCCGGGACTAGCGGGTTCTACAATGAGCAGTTCTTC CASRPGTSGFYNEQFF
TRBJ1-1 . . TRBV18 TGTGCCAGCTGGTCGAGGACGGGAATGAACACTGAAGCTTTCTTT CASWSRTGMNTEAFF
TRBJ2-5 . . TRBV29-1 TGCAGCGTTGTGTTACTAGACCCGGAGACCCAGTACTTC CSVVLLDPETQYF
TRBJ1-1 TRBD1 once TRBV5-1 TGCGCCAGCAGCTTGACACACTACGGACCAGGGGGCACTGAAGCTTTCTTT CASSLTHYGPGGTEAFF
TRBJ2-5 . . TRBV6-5 TGTGCCAGCAGGCGATGGGGGCTAGGAGAGACCCAGTACTTC CASRRWGLGETQYF
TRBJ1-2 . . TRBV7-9 TGTGCCAGCAGCTTTGAGGGATACTATGGCTACACCTTC CASSFEGYYGYTF
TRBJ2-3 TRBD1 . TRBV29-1 TGCAGCGTTGTCAGGGGGACAGATACGCAGTATTTT CSVVRGTDTQYF
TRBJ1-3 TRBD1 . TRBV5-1 TGCGCCAGCAGCCCAGGGACAGCGAGCTCTGGAAACACCATATATTTT CASSPGTASSGNTIYF
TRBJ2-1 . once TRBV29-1 TGCAGCGTTGAATTCGGTGACTTGCCGAATGAGCAGTTCTTC CSVEFGDLPNEQFF
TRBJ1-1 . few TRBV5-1 TGCGCCAGCAGCTCGGATCCGGGGACTACGAACACTGAAGCTTTCTTT CASSSDPGTTNTEAFF
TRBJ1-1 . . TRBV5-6 TGTGCCAGCAGCTCGCCCTTGACAGTGAACACTGAAGCTTTCTTT CASSSPLTVNTEAFF
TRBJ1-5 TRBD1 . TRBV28 TGTGCCAGCAGTCCACCAGGGGGTTATAGCAATCAGCCCCAGCATTTT CASSPPGGYSNQPQHF
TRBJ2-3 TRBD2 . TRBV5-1 TGCGCCAGCAGCTTCACTAGCGGGAGTAGCACAGATACGCAGTATTTT CASSFTSGSSTDTQYF
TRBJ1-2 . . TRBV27 TGTGCCAGCAGGGATGAGACCCAGGGTCTATTGTATGGCTACACCTTC CASRDETQGLLYGYTF
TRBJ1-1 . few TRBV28 TGTGCCAGCAGTTCAATTCTGAGTTTTAGTAATGAAGCTTTCTTT CASSSILSFSNEAFF